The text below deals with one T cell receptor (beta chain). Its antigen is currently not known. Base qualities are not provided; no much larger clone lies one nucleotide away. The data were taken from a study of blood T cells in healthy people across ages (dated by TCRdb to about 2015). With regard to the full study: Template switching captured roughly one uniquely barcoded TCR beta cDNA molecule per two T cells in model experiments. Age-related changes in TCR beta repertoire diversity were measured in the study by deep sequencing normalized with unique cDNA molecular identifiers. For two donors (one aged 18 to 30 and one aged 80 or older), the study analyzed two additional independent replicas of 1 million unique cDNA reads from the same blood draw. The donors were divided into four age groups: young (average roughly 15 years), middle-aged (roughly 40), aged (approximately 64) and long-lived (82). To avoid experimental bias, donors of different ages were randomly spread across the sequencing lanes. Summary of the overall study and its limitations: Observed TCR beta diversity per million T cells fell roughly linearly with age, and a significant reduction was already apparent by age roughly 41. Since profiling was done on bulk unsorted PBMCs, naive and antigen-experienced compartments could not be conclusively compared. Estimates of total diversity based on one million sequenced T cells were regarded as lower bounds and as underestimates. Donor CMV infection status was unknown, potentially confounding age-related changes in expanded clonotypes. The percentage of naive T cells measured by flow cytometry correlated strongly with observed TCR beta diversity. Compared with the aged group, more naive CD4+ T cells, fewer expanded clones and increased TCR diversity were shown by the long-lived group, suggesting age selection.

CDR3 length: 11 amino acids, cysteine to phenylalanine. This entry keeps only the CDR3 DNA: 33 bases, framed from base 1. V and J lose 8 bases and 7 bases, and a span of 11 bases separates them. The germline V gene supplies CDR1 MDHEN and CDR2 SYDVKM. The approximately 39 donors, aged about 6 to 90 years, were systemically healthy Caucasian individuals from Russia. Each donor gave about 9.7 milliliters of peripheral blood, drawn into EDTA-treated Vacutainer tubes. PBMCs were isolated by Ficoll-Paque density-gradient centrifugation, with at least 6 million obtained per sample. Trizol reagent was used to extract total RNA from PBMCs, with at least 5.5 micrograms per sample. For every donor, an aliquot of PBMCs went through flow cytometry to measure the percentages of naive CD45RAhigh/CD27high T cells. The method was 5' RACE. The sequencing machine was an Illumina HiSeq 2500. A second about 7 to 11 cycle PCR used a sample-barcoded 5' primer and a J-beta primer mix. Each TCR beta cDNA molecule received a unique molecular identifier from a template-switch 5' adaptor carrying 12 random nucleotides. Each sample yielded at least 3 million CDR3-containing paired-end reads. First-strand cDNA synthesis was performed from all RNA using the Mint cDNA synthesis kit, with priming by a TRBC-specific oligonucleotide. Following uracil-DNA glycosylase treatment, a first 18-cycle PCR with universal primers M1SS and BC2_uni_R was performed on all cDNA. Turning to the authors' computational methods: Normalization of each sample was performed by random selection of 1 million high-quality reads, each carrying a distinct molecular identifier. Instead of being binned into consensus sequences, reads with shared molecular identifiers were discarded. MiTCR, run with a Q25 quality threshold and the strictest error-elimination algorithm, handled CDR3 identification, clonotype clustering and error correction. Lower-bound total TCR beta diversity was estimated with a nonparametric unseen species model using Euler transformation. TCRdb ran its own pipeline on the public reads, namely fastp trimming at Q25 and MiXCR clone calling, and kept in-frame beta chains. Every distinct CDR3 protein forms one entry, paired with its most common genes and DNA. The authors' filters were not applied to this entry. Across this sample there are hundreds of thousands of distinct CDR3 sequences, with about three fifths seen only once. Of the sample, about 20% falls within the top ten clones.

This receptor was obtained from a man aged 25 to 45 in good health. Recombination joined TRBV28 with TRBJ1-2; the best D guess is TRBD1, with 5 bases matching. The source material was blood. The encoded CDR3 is CASGGAIGYTF. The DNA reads TGTGCCAGCGGTGGGGCGATTGGCTACACCTTC.